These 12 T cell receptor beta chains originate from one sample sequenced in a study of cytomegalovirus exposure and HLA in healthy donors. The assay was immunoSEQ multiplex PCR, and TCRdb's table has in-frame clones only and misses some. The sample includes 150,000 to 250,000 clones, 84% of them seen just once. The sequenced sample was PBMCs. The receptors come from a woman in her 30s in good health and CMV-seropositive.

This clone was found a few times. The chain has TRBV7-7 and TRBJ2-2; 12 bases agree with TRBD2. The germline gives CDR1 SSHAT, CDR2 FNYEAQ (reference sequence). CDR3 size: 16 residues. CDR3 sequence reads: CASGTSGRINTGELFF. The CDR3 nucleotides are TGTGCTAGCGGCACTAGCGGGAGGATAAACACCGGGGAGCTGTTTTTT.

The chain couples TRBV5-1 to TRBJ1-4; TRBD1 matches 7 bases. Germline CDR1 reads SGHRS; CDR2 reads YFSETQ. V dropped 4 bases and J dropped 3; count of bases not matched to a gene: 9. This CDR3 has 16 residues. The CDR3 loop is CASSDKPGQPNEKLFF. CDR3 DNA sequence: TGCGCCAGCAGCGATAAACCGGGACAGCCTAATGAAAAACTGTTTTTT.

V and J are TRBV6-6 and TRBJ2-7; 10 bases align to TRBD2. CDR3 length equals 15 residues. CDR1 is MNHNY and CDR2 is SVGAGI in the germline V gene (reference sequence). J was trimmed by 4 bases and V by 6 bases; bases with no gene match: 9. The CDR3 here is CASSPTGSGRYEQYF. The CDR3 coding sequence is TGTGCCAGCAGCCCCACTGGTAGCGGGAGGTACGAGCAGTACTTC.

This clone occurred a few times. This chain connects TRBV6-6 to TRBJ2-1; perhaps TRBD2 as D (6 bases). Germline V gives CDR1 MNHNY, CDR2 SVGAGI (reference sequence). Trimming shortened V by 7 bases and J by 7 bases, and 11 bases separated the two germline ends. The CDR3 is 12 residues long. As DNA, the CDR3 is TGTGCCAGCAACCTGGGAGGTAATGAGCAGTTCTTC. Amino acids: CASNLGGNEQFF.

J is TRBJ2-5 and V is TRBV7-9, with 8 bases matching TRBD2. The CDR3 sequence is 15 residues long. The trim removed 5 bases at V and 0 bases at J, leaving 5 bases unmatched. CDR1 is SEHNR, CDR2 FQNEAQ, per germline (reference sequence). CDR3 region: CASSPTGLDQETQYF. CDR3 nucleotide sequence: TGTGCCAGCAGCCCGACGGGACTAGACCAAGAGACCCAGTACTTC.

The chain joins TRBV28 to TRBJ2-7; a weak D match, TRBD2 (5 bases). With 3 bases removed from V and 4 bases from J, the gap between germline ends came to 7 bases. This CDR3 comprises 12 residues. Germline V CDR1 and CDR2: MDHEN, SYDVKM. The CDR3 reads CASSLGEYEQYF. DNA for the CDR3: TGTGCCAGCAGTTTGGGAGAGTACGAGCAGTACTTC.

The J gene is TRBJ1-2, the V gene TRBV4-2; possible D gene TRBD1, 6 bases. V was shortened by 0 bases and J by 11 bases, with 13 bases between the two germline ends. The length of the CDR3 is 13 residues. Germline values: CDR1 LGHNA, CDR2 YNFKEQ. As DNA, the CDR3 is TGTGCCAGCAGCCAAGACAACAGGGAGATTTACACCTTC. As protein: CASSQDNREIYTF.

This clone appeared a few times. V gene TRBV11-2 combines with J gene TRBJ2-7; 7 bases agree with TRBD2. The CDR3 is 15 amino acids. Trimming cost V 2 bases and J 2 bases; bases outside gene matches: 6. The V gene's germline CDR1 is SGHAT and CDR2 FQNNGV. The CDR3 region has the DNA TGTGCCAGCAGCTTAACGGGGGGATCTACCTACGAGCAGTACTTC. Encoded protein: CASSLTGGSTYEQYF.

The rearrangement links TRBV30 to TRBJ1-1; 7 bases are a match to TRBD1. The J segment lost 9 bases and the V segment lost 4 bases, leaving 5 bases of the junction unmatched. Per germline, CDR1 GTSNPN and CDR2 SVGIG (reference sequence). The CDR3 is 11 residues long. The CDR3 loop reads CAWTPTGKAFF. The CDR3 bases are TGTGCCTGGACCCCGACAGGGAAAGCTTTCTTT.

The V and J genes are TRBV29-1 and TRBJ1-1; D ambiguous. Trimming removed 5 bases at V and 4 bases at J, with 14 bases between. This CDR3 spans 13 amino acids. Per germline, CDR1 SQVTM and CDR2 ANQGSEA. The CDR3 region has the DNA TGCAGCGTTTTAGACCCCCCGGGCACTGAAGCTTTCTTT. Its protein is CSVLDPPGTEAFF. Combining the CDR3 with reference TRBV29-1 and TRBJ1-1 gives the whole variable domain SAVISQKPSRDICQRGTSLTIQCQVDSQVTMMFWYRQQPGQSLTLIATANQGSEATYESGFVIDKFPISRPNLTFSTLTVSNMSPEDSSIYLCSVLDPPGTEAFFGQGTRLTVV.

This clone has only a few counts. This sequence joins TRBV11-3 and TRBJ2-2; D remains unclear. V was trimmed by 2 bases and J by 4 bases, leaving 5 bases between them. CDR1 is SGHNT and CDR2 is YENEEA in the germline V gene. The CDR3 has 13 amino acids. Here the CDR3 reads CASSLLSTGELFF. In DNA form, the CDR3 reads TGTGCCAGCAGCTTATTGAGCACCGGGGAGCTGTTTTTT.

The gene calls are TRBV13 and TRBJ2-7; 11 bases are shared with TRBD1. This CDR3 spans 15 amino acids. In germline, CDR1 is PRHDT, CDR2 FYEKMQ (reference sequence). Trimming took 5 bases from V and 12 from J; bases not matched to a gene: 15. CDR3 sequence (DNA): TGTGCCAGCAGCGCCGGACAGGGGGCGCGGGGACGGAGGTACTTC. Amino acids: CASSAGQGARGRRYF.